A selection of T cell receptor beta chains follows, all from one sample in a study of OX40 agonist ivuxolimab in advanced cancers. Profiled with immunoSEQ multiplex PCR; TCRdb holds only in-frame clones, not every one. The repertoire holds some 85,000 clones, with roughly 88% as singletons. The source material was CD4+ or CD8+ T cells sorted from blood, sampled in a trial of the OX40 agonist ivuxolimab. The receptors here all came from an adult with an advanced solid tumor such as melanoma, head and neck, liver or kidney cancer. CDR3s include the opening cysteine and the closing phenylalanine or tryptophan. The D gene is left open where the match is weak. A row's size may be missing; if present it is once, few, many or a size class.

j_call v_call d_call clone_size cdr3_nt cdr3_aa
TRBJ1-1 TRBV14 - few TGTGCCAGCAGCCTTATGCTACCGGGTAGGGACACTGAAGCTTTCTTT CASSLMLPGRDTEAFF
TRBJ2-3 TRBV7-2 TRBD2 - TGTGCCAGCAGCTCGGGACTAGCGGGGGCAGATACGCAGTATTTT CASSSGLAGADTQYF
TRBJ1-2 TRBV30 - - TGTGCCTGGAGTGTTTCGGCCGACGGGGGCTACACCTTC CAWSVSADGGYTF
TRBJ2-7 TRBV10-3 - - TGTGCCACCGGACGCAGCTCCTACGAGCAGTACTTC CATGRSSYEQYF
TRBJ2-7 TRBV7-2 - few TGTGCCAGCAGCTTAGGAGGGGGGAGGGGTACCCGGGAGCAGTACTTC CASSLGGGRGTREQYF
TRBJ2-1 TRBV19 TRBD2 - TGTGCCAGTAGTATCTTCAGCGGGAGTGAGCAGTTCTTC CASSIFSGSEQFF
TRBJ2-5 TRBV30 - - TGTGCCTGGAGTCCCCCGGACCGAGAGACCCAGTACTTC CAWSPPDRETQYF
TRBJ2-1 TRBV25-1 TRBD2 - TGTGCCAGCAGTGGGAGCGGGAGCTCCTACAATGAGCAGTTCTTC CASSGSGSSYNEQFF
TRBJ1-4 TRBV2 TRBD1 once TGTGCCAGCGGCGACAGGGGGCAAAGCGAAAAACTGTTTTTT CASGDRGQSEKLFF
TRBJ1-2 TRBV29-1 TRBD1 - TGCAGCGTTACCGGACAGGGAAAGGGCTACACCTTC CSVTGQGKGYTF
TRBJ2-2 TRBV5-1 TRBD2 - TGCGCCAGCAGAAAGGAAGCGGGGGACACCGGGGAGCTGTTTTTT CASRKEAGDTGELFF
TRBJ1-6 TRBV14 - - TGTGCCAGCAGCCAAGATCAGAGGTATTCACCCCTCCACTTT CASSQDQRYSPLHF
TRBJ1-2 TRBV27 - - TGTGCCAGCTCTATAAATGGGTTAGCTGGCTATGGCTACACCTTC CASSINGLAGYGYTF
TRBJ1-5 TRBV6-5 TRBD1 - TGTGCCAGCAGTACGACAGGGAGCAATCAGCCCCAGCATTTT CASSTTGSNQPQHF
TRBJ1-3 TRBV29-1 - - TGCAGCGTCATTTACAGTTACTCTGGAAACACCATATATTTT CSVIYSYSGNTIYF
TRBJ1-1 TRBV10-2 TRBD1 - TGCGCCACCAGCTATTGGGAAATCACAGGGGGGAACACTGAAGCTTTCTTT CATSYWEITGGNTEAFF
TRBJ2-7 TRBV21-1 - - TGTGCCAGCAGCACATGGATCTCCTACGAGCAGTACTTC CASSTWISYEQYF
TRBJ1-1 TRBV18 - few TGTGCCAGCTCACCGCAGCCGCTAAACACTGAAGCTTTCTTT CASSPQPLNTEAFF
TRBJ1-1 TRBV18 - - TGTGCCAGCTCACCAGGTGACGGTAGCGCGGCTTTCTTT CASSPGDGSAAFF
TRBJ1-2 TRBV7-9 TRBD1 - TGTGCCAGCAGCTTGGGGACAGGGGGCTCCACCTTC CASSLGTGGSTF
TRBJ1-4 TRBV30 TRBD1 - TGTGCCTTATCGACAGGGGGCACTGGTAATGAAAAACTGTTTTTT CALSTGGTGNEKLFF
TRBJ2-3 TRBV7-2 - - TGTGCCAGCAGCTTACTGGCAGATACGCAGTATTTT CASSLLADTQYF
TRBJ2-1 TRBV18 - - TGTGCCAGCTCAACTGACAATGAGCAGTTCTTC CASSTDNEQFF
TRBJ2-2 TRBV9 - few TGTGCCAGCAGCGCCCGACGGAGCGCGAACACCGGGGAGCTGTTTTTT CASSARRSANTGELFF
TRBJ2-2 TRBV2 TRBD2 - TGTGCCAGCAGTGGACGGGGGAGGGCCAACACCGGGGAGCTGTTTTTT CASSGRGRANTGELFF
TRBJ2-5 TRBV2 - few TGTGCCAGCCTCCGGGACCGAAACTCGGAGACCCAGTACTTC CASLRDRNSETQYF
TRBJ2-7 TRBV18 TRBD1 - TGTGCCAGCTCACCCCCGACAGGGGGGACTTACGAGCAGTACTTC CASSPPTGGTYEQYF
TRBJ2-1 TRBV10-1 - - TGCGCCAGCAGTGATTGGGCCTACAATGAGCAGTTCTTC CASSDWAYNEQFF
TRBJ2-3 TRBV19 - - TGTGCCAGTAGTTCCGTCCAGGGGGATACGCAGTATTTT CASSSVQGDTQYF
TRBJ1-2 TRBV9 - few TGTGCCGGCAAGGGTCATGGCTACACCTTC CAGKGHGYTF
TRBJ2-1 TRBV6-5 - - TGTGCCAGCAGTCCTAGCTGGATCTCCTACAATGAGCAGTTCTTC CASSPSWISYNEQFF
TRBJ2-7 TRBV4-3 - - TGCGCCAGCAGCCAACTACAGGAGGCCTTCCACGAGCAGTACTTC CASSQLQEAFHEQYF
TRBJ1-2 TRBV7-2 TRBD1 - TGTGCCAGCAGCTTAGCCCGGGACAGGGGGCAAGAAGGCTACACCTTC CASSLARDRGQEGYTF
TRBJ2-1 TRBV18 - few TGTGCCAGCTCACCGAATTCAGGGGGGTACAATGAGCAGTTCTTC CASSPNSGGYNEQFF
TRBJ2-7 TRBV7-2 - - TGTGCCAGCAGCTTCAGGGCGGCGGGTGTCGAGCAGTACTTC CASSFRAAGVEQYF
TRBJ2-3 TRBV5-1 TRBD2 - TGCGCCAGCAGCTTGACTAGCGGGAGTTCCGCAGATACGCAGTATTTT CASSLTSGSSADTQYF
TRBJ2-5 TRBV6-6 - - TGTGCCAGCCTCTCAGGGAAGAAAGAGACCCAGTACTTC CASLSGKKETQYF
TRBJ2-2 TRBV30 TRBD1 - TGTGCCGGACAGGGGAAGACCGGGGAGCTGTTTTTT CAGQGKTGELFF
TRBJ1-1 TRBV15 - - TGTGCCACCAGCAGAGACAGGAACACTGAAGCTTTCTTT CATSRDRNTEAFF
TRBJ1-1 TRBV28 - - TGTGCCAGCAGTTTCTCATTTAGACAGCAAAAAGAAAGGAACACTGAAGCTTTCTTT CASSFSFRQQKERNTEAFF
TRBJ2-5 TRBV18 TRBD1 - TGTGCCAGCTCCGACTCGGGACAGTGGGAGACCCAGTACTTC CASSDSGQWETQYF